This T cell receptor beta chain was captured in a study of cytomegalovirus exposure and HLA in healthy donors. Study outcomes and limitations: Owing to their indistinguishability, certain V segments, notably TRBV6-2 and TRBV6-3, were excluded.

In the case of this clone: Antigen unknown.

Germline CDR1 reads KGHSH; CDR2 reads LQKENI. V lost 1 base, J lost 5 bases, and 20 bases lay in between. The CDR3 runs to 17 residues. The PCR made use of 60 Vbeta and 13 Jbeta primers. Only in-frame clones appear in the TCRdb table, and some are missing; sequencing was by immunoSEQ multiplex PCR. The sample carries approximately 160,000 clones, just under 80% recorded once. Material: PBMCs. The chain carries TRBV18 and TRBJ2-5; D possibly corresponds to TRBD2 (6 bases). This receptor was identified in a woman aged 45-60 years in good health and CMV-seropositive. CDR3 bases: TGTGCCAGCTCACCACTCCGCACGCCAGGACTATTTGAGACCCAGTACTTC. It encodes CASSPLRTPGLFETQYF.